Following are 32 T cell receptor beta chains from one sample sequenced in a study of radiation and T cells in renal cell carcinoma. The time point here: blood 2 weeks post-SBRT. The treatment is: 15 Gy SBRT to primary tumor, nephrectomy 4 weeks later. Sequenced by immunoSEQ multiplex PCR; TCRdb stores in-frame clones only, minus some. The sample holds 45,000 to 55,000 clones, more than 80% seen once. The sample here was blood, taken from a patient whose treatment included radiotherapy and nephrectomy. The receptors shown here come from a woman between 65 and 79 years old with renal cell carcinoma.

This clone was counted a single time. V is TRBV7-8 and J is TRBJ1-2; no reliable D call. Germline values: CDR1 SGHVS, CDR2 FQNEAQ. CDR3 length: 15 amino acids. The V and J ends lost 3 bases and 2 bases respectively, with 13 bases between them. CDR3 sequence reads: CASSFLGSGNYGYTF. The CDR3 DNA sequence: TGTGCCAGCAGCTTTTTGGGTTCGGGGAACTATGGCTACACCTTC.

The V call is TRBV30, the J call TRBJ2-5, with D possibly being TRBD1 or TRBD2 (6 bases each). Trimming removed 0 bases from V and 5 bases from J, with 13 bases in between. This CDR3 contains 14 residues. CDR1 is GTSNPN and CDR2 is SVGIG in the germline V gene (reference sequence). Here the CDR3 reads CAWSVSGGRETQYF. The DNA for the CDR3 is TGTGCCTGGAGTGTGTCCGGGGGCAGGGAGACCCAGTACTTC.

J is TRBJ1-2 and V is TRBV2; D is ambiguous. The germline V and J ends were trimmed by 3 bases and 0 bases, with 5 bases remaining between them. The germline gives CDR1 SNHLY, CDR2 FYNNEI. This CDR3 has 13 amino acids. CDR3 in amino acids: CASSEGANYGYTF. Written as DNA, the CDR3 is TGTGCCAGCAGTGAGGGTGCTAACTATGGCTACACCTTC.

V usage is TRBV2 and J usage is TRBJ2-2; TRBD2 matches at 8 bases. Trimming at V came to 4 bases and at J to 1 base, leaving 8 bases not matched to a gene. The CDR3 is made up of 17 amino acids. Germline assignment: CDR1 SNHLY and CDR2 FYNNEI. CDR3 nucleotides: TGTGCCAGCAGTGGGGCACCGGGGGGGATGAACACCGGGGAGCTGTTTTTT. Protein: CASSGAPGGMNTGELFF.

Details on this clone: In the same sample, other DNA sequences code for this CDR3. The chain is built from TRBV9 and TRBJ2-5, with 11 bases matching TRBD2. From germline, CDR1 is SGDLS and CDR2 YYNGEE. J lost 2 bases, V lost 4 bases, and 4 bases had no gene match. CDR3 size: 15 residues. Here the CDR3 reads CASSLGTSGQETQYF. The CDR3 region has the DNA TGTGCCAGCAGCCTCGGGACTAGCGGACAAGAGACCCAGTACTTC.

CDR3 region: CAIGQSEVTDTQYF. CDR3 sequence (DNA): TGTGCCATCGGACAGTCGGAGGTTACAGATACGCAGTATTTT. J is TRBJ2-3 and V is TRBV10-3; maybe TRBD1 (6 bases). The V and J ends lost 8 bases and 3 bases respectively, with 15 bases between them. The CDR3 is made up of 14 amino acids. In germline, CDR1 is ENHRY, CDR2 SYGVKD.

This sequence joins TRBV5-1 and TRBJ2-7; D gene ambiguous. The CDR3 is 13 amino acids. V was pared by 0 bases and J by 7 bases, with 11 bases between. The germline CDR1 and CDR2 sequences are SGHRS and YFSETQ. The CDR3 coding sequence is TGCGCCAGCAGCTTGGCCAGTGCTAGGGAGCAGTACTTC. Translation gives CASSLASAREQYF.

In DNA form, the CDR3 reads TGTGCCAGCAATGGGGACTACGAGCAGTACTTC. It specifies CASNGDYEQYF. The chain links TRBV2 to TRBJ2-7; D is ambiguous. V lost 7 bases to trimming and J lost 3 bases, with 7 bases between them. Germline V gene data show CDR1 as SNHLY and CDR2 as FYNNEI. CDR3 length: 11 amino acids.

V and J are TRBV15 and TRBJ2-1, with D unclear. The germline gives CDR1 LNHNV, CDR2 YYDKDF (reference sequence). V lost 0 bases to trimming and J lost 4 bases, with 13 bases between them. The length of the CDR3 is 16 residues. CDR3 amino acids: CATSRDTLLSYNEQFF. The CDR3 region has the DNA TGTGCCACCAGCAGAGATACCCTACTGAGTTACAATGAGCAGTTCTTC.

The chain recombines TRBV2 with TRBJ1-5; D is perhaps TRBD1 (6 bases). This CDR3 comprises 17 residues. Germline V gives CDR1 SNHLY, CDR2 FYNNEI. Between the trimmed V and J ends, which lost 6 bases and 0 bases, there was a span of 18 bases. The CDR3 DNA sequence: TGTGCCAGCAGAAAAACTACAGGGTTGTATAGCAATCAGCCCCAGCATTTT. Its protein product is CASRKTTGLYSNQPQHF.

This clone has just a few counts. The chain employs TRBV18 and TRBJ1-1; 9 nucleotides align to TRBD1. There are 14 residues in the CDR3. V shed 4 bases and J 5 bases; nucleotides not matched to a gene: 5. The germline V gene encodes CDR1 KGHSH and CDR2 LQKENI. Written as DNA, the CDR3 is TGTGCCAGCTCACTCGGACAGGGGAGGACTGAAGCTTTCTTT. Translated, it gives CASSLGQGRTEAFF.

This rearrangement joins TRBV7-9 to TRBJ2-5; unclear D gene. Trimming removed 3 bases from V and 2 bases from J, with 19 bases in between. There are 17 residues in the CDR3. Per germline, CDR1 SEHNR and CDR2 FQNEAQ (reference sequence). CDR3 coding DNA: TGTGCCAGCAGCTTGTCAACGTGGGATATACTACAAGAGACCCAGTACTTC. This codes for CASSLSTWDILQETQYF.

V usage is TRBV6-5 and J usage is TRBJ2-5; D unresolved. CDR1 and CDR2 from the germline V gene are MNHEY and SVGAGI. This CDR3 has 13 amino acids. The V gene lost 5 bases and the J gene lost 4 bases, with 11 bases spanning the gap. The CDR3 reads CASSRASGETQYF. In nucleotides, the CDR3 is TGTGCCAGCAGTAGGGCTTCAGGAGAGACCCAGTACTTC.

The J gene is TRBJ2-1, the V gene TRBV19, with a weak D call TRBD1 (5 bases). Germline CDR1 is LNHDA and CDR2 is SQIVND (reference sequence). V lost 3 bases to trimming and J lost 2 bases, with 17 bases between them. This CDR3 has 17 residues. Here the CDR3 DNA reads TGTGCCAGTAGTATTGATGATATTGGGGCTACCTACAATGAGCAGTTCTTC. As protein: CASSIDDIGATYNEQFF.

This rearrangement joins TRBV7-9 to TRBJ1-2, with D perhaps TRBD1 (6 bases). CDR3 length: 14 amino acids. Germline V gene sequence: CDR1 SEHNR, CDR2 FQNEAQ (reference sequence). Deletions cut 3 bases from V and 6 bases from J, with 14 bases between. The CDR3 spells CASSFQAGADGYTF. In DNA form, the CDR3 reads TGTGCCAGCAGCTTTCAGGCGGGGGCGGATGGCTACACCTTC.

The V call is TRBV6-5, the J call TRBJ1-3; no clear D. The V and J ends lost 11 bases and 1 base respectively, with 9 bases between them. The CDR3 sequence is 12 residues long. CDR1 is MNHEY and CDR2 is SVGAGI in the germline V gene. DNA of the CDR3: TGTGCCGCCGGGCGGTCTGGAAACACCATATATTTT. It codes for CAAGRSGNTIYF.

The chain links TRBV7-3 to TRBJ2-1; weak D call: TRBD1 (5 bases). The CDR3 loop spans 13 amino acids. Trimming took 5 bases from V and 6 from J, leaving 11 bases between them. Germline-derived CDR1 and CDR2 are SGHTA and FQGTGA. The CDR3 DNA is TGTGCCAGCAGCCCGCAGGGATCCAATGAGCAGTTCTTC. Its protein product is CASSPQGSNEQFF.

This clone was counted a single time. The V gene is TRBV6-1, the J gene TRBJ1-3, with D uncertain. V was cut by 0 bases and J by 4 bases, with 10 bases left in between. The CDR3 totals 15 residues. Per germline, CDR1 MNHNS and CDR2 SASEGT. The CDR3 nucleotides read TGTGCCAGCAGTGAAGCTATAGGGCCAGGAAACACCATATATTTT. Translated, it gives CASSEAIGPGNTIYF.

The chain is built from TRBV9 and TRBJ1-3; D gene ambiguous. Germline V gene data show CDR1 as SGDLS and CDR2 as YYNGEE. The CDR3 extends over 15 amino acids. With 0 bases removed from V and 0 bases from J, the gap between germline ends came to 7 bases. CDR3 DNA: TGTGCCAGCAGCGTAGACGGCCTCTCTGGAAACACCATATATTTT. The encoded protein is CASSVDGLSGNTIYF.

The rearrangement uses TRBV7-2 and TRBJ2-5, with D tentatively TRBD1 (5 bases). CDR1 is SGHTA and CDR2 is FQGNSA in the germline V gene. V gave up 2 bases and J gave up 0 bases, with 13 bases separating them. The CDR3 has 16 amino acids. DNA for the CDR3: TGTGCCAGCAGCTTAAGGGTTTCGACAGACCAAGAGACCCAGTACTTC. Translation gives CASSLRVSTDQETQYF.

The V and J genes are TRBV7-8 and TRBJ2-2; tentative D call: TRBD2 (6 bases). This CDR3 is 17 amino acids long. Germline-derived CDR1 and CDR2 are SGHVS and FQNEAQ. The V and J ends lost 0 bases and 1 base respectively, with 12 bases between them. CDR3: CASSLAPLGGNTGELFF. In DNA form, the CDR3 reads TGTGCCAGCAGCTTAGCCCCACTCGGGGGGAACACCGGGGAGCTGTTTTTT.

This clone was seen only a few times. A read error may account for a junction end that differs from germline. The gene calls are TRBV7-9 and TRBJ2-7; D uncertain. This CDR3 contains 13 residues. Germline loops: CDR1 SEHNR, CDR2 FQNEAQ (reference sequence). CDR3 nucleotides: TGTGCCAGCAGCTTAGGCTCCTCCAACGAGCAGTACTTC. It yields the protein CASSLGSSNEQYF.

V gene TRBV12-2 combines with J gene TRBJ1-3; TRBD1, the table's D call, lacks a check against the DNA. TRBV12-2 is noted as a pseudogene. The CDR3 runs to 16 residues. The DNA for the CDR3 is TGTGCAAGTCGCTTAGCCGTCGACAGGGACGGAAACACCATATATTTT. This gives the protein CASRLAVDRDGNTIYF.

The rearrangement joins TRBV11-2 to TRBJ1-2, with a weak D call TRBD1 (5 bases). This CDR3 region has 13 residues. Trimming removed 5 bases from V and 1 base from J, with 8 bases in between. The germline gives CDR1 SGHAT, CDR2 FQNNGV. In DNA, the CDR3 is TGTGCCAGCAGCAAGGACAATAACTATGGCTACACCTTC. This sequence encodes CASSKDNNYGYTF.

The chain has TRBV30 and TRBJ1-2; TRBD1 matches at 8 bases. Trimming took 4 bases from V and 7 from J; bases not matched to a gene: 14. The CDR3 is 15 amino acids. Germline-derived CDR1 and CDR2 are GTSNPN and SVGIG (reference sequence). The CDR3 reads CAWIRPLSRGLGYTF. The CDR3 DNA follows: TGTGCCTGGATTCGCCCGCTCTCCAGGGGGCTTGGCTACACCTTC.

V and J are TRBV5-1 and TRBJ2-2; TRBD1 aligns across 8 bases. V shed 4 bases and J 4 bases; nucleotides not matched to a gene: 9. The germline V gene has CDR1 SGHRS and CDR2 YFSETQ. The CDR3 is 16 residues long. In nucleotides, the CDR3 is TGCGCCAGCAGCCCTGCTGGACAGGGAAGCACCGGGGAGCTGTTTTTT. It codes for CASSPAGQGSTGELFF.

CDR3 DNA: TGTGCCAGCAGTTCCCAGGGCGGAAACACCATATATTTT. Its translation: CASSSQGGNTIYF. The V and J genes are TRBV27 and TRBJ1-3; D is possibly TRBD1 (5 bases). V lost 4 bases to trimming and J lost 4 bases, with 8 bases between them. This CDR3 has 13 amino acids. Germline-derived CDR1 and CDR2 are MNHEY and SMNVEV (reference sequence).

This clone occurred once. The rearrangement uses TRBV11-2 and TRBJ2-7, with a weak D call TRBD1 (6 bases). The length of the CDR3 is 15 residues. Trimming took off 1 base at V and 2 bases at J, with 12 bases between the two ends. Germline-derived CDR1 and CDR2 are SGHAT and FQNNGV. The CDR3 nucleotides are TGTGCCAGCAGCTTAGGTCCAGGGGCAACCTACGAGCAGTACTTC. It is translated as CASSLGPGATYEQYF. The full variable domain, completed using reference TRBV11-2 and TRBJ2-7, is EAGVAQSPRYKIIEKRQSVAFWCNPISGHATLYWYQQILGQGPKLLIQFQNNGVVDDSQLPKDRFSAERLKGVDSTLKIQPAKLEDSAVYLCASSLGPGATYEQYFGPGTRLTVT.

CDR3 region: CASITTGYYEQYF. The CDR3 coding sequence is TGTGCCAGCATAACGACAGGGTACTACGAGCAGTACTTC. The chain joins TRBV2 to TRBJ2-7, with 7 positions matching TRBD1. Trimming at V came to 7 bases and at J to 3 bases, leaving 6 bases not matched to a gene. Per germline, CDR1 SNHLY and CDR2 FYNNEI. This CDR3 region has 13 residues.

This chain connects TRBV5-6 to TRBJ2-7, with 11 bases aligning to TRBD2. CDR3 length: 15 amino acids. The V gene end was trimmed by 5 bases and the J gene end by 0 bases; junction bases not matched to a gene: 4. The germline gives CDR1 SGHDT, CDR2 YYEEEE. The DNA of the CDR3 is TGTGCCAGCAGGGCGACTAGCGGGAACTCCTACGAGCAGTACTTC. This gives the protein CASRATSGNSYEQYF.

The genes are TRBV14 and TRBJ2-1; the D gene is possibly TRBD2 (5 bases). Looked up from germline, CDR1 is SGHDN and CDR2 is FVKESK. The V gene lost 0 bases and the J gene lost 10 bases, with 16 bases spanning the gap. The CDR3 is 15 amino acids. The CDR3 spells CASSQDQAIWREQFF. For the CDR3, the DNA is TGTGCCAGCAGCCAAGATCAGGCTATATGGAGGGAGCAGTTCTTC.

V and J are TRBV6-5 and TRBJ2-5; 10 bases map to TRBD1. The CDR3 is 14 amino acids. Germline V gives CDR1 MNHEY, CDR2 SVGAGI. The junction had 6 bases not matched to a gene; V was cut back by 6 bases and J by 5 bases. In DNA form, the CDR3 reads TGTGCCAGCAGCTCGGACAGGGGGGGGGAGACCCAGTACTTC. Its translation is CASSSDRGGETQYF.